The rows below give T cell receptor beta chains drawn from one sample of a study of CD8 T cells in ankylosing spondylitis. Each CDR3 protein gets one entry after TCRdb re-called the 5' RACE reads with MiXCR. The data contain about 360,000 distinct CDR3 sequences, 20% of them singletons. The specimen sequenced was blood, either unsorted or a sorted T cell fraction (not recorded which). The receptors here all came from a male donor with ankylosing spondylitis or in good health (not recorded which). CDR3s include the opening cysteine and the closing phenylalanine or tryptophan. The D gene is left open where the match is weak. Expanded clones get a size class; other rows say once, few or many, or leave the size out.

J gene	V gene	clone size	D gene	CDR3 DNA	CDR3 protein
TRBJ2-6	TRBV20-1	-	TRBD2	TGCAGTGCCCTCCGCGGGGGAAGCTCTGGGGCCAACGTCCTGACTTTC	CSALRGGSSGANVLTF
TRBJ2-1	TRBV7-2	-	-	TGTGCCAGCAGCTTTTGGGTGGGAGGTGAGCAGTTCTTC	CASSFWVGGEQFF
TRBJ2-7	TRBV7-9	-	TRBD1	TGTGCCAGCAGCGGGACAGCTACTGCCTACGAGCAGTACTTC	CASSGTATAYEQYF
TRBJ2-1	TRBV20-1	few	TRBD2	TGCAGTGCTATTACGGGGGGAACCTACAATGAGCAGTTCTTC	CSAITGGTYNEQFF
TRBJ2-7	TRBV5-1	-	-	TGCGCCAGCAGCCTATCCGGCCTTTTCATGGAGCAGTACTTC	CASSLSGLFMEQYF
TRBJ2-2	TRBV11-2	-	TRBD2	TGTGCCACCGCCCCTGGGCGGGGGGGAAAAGACACCGGGGAGCTGTTTTTT	CATAPGRGGKDTGELFF
TRBJ2-2	TRBV20-1	few	TRBD2	TGCAGTGCTAGACACCGGGACTACTCGAACACCGGGGAGCTGTTTTTT	CSARHRDYSNTGELFF
TRBJ2-2	TRBV2	-	-	TGTGCCGGGACATACTCGAACACCGGGGAGCTGTTTTTT	CAGTYSNTGELFF
TRBJ2-1	TRBV7-9	-	-	TGTGCCAGCAGCCTTCGGGGGCCCCCGGCTAACAATGAGCAGTTCTTC	CASSLRGPPANNEQFF
TRBJ2-1	TRBV7-9	once	TRBD2	TGTGCCAGCAGCTTCTATTCCGGGGGGGAACGTAATGAGCAGTTCTTC	CASSFYSGGERNEQFF
TRBJ2-2	TRBV13	-	-	TGTGCCAGCAGCGGGAGTGGGGGGTCGAACACCGGGGAGCTGTTTTTT	CASSGSGGSNTGELFF
TRBJ2-3	TRBV11-1	few	TRBD2	TGTGCCAGCAGCTTAACGGGACTAGCGGGGGGGCTTGGCACAGATACGCAGTATTTT	CASSLTGLAGGLGTDTQYF
TRBJ2-1	TRBV3-1	few	-	TGTGCCAGCAGCCAAGTACTGGAAAGGTCCTACAATGAGCAGTTCTTC	CASSQVLERSYNEQFF
TRBJ2-3	TRBV4-1	few	-	TGCGCCAGCAGCCAAGAGGGGGACGGAAACACAGATACGCAGTATTTT	CASSQEGDGNTDTQYF
TRBJ2-1	TRBV24-1	few	TRBD2	TGTGCCACCAACGGTTCACTAGCGAGCAATGAGCAGTTCTTC	CATNGSLASNEQFF
TRBJ1-5	TRBV12-3/TRBV12-4	-	-	TGTGCCAGCAGTTTTGGGATTATACAGGGTCAGCCCCAGCATTTT	CASSFGIIQGQPQHF